This T cell receptor beta chain came from a study of cytomegalovirus exposure and HLA in healthy donors. Trimming at V came to 5 bases and at J to 7 bases, leaving 12 bases not matched to a gene. The CDR3 has 16 residues. The germline V gene encodes CDR1 SGHAT and CDR2 FQNNGV. On this clone: The antigen remains unidentified.

Study results and caveats: The study listed under 200 cytomegalovirus-associated TCR beta chains. A later look showed TCR association rates differing by HLA locus, highest for DRB1 and lowest for HLA-C.

The study ran its PCR with 60 Vbeta and 13 Jbeta primers. Libraries were prepared by immunoSEQ multiplex PCR; TCRdb keeps only in-frame clonotypes and omits some of them. Here the sample spans hundreds of thousands of clones, 65% to 85% being singletons. Sequenced: PBMCs. This TCR came from a female donor in good health and CMV-seronegative. This chain joins TRBV11-2 and TRBJ2-2, with TRBD1 matching 8 bases. CDR3 residues: CASSAIFGQGNGELFF. CDR3 in DNA: TGTGCCAGCAGCGCGATTTTCGGACAGGGAAACGGGGAGCTGTTTTTT. Based on the CDR3 plus reference TRBV11-2 and TRBJ2-2, the full variable domain is EAGVAQSPRYKIIEKRQSVAFWCNPISGHATLYWYQQILGQGPKLLIQFQNNGVVDDSQLPKDRFSAERLKGVDSTLKIQPAKLEDSAVYLCASSAIFGQGNGELFFGEGSRLTVL.